This T cell receptor (beta chain) was retrieved from a study of blood T cell repertoires in COVID-19. The CDR3 is 14 residues long. Germline CDR1 is KGHSH and CDR2 is LQKENI. V was trimmed by 2 bases and J by 0 bases, leaving 7 bases between them. The protocol was immunoSEQ multiplex PCR, while the TCRdb copy is restricted to in-frame clones and leaves out a portion. Among roughly 250,000 clones listed, 70% to 90% were seen once. The sequenced sample consisted of peripheral blood. The genes are TRBV18 and TRBJ1-2; D is unclear. The receptor was isolated from a woman aged 40 to 50 who had recovered from COVID-19. The CDR3 region is CASSPVGANYGYTF. CDR3 nucleotides: TGTGCCAGCTCACCAGTGGGAGCTAACTATGGCTACACCTTC.